The rows below give T cell receptor beta chains drawn from one sample of a study of cytomegalovirus exposure and HLA in healthy donors. TCRdb's copy holds only in-frame clones and misses some; the assay was immunoSEQ multiplex PCR. The table lists about 130,000 clones, 80% of them singletons. Source material: PBMCs. These receptors all stem from a man aged 40-49 years in good health and CMV-seronegative. CDR3s include the opening cysteine and the closing phenylalanine or tryptophan. A D gene is named only where the DNA matches it firmly. Clone size is shown for a subset of rows, as once, few, many or a class of expanded clone.

NA TRBJ1-6 TRBV28 once TGTGCCAGCAGTTTAACCGCTGTGGGCAATTCACCCCTCCACTTT CASSLTAVGNSPLHF
NA TRBJ1-5 TRBV19 NA TGTGCCAGTACTAAACTACAGGGCCCACAGGAGCCCCAGCATTTT CASTKLQGPQEPQHF
NA TRBJ1-5 TRBV6-1 NA TGTGCCACTTACAGGGAAGGTCAGCCCCAGCATTTT CATYREGQPQHF
TRBD2 TRBJ2-1 TRBV30 NA TGTGCCTCGGGGGCACTAGCGGGGATAGGGGAGCAGTTCTTC CASGALAGIGEQFF
NA TRBJ2-2 TRBV6-6 NA TGTGCCAGCAGTCCCCTGGGGCGAACGAACACCGGGGAGCTGTTTTTT CASSPLGRTNTGELFF
NA TRBJ1-1 TRBV23-1 NA TGCGCCAGCAGCCCCCGGGTGGGGCTCCCGTTGAACACTGAAGCTTTCTTT CASSPRVGLPLNTEAFF
NA TRBJ2-7 TRBV28 NA TGTGCCAGCAGTCTCGGGGTCTACGAGCAGTACTTC CASSLGVYEQYF
TRBD1 TRBJ2-7 TRBV5-6 few TGTGCCAGCAGCCCCGGGACAGGGGACCTCTCCTACGAGCAGTACTTC CASSPGTGDLSYEQYF
NA TRBJ2-1 TRBV30 NA TGTGCCTGGAACAGGTTCTCCTACAATGAGCAGTTCTTC CAWNRFSYNEQFF
TRBD2 TRBJ2-2 TRBV2 NA TGTGCCAGCAGTGATAGACTAGCGGGAGGGCCGGGGGAGCTGTTTTTT CASSDRLAGGPGELFF
NA TRBJ1-1 TRBV7-9 many TGTGCCGGGGGGACGGGAAACACTGAAGCTTTCTTT CAGGTGNTEAFF
TRBD2 TRBJ2-3 TRBV5-1 NA TGCGCCAGCAGCTTGGCCCGGACTAGCGGGGAAATCACAGATACGCAGTATTTT CASSLARTSGEITDTQYF
NA TRBJ1-4 TRBV19 NA TGTGCCAGTAGGAGGACAAACGAACTGTTTTTT CASRRTNELFF
NA TRBJ1-5 TRBV2 once TGTGCCAGCAGTGAAAGGAGGGTCCCTCAGCCCCAGCATTTT CASSERRVPQPQHF
TRBD1 TRBJ1-2 TRBV28 NA TGTGCCAGCAGTGGGGACGGACAGGGGGCGAATGGCTACACCTTC CASSGDGQGANGYTF
NA TRBJ2-7 TRBV2 NA TGTGCCAGCAGTGAATGGAACAGGCAGACCGCCTACGAGCAGTACTTC CASSEWNRQTAYEQYF
TRBD1 TRBJ1-1 TRBV29-1 NA TGCAGCGTTGCGCCCCTGACAGGGACAATGAACACTGAAGCTTTCTTT CSVAPLTGTMNTEAFF
NA TRBJ2-6 TRBV29-1 once TGCAGCGTTGAGTCAGGTGGGGCCAACGTCCTGACTTTC CSVESGGANVLTF
NA TRBJ2-4 TRBV28 NA TGTGCCAGCAGTCCGCGACAGGCTTCCACGGTAGCCAAAAACATTCAGTACTTC CASSPRQASTVAKNIQYF
TRBD1 TRBJ2-7 TRBV5-1 NA TGCGCCAGCAGCGAGACAGGGTTATCCTACGAGCAGTACTTC CASSETGLSYEQYF
TRBD1 TRBJ1-1 TRBV7-3 NA TGTGCCAGCAGCGCGACAGGGCTGAACACTGAAGCTTTCTTT CASSATGLNTEAFF
NA TRBJ2-5 TRBV7-8 NA TGTGCCAGCAGCCAGGAAGAGACCCAGTACTTC CASSQEETQYF
NA TRBJ2-5 TRBV2 NA TGTGCCAGCAGCTTTCTTCAAGAGACCCAGTACTTC CASSFLQETQYF
TRBD2 TRBJ2-7 TRBV5-4 NA TGTGCCAGCAGCTTGTACGGGGGGGCTAACGAGCAGTACTTC CASSLYGGANEQYF
NA TRBJ1-1 TRBV28 once TGTGCCAGCAGTTCCACGGGAGTCAAGAACACTGAAGCTTTCTTT CASSSTGVKNTEAFF
NA TRBJ2-7 TRBV4-1 NA TGCGCCAGCAGCCAATCACAGAACTCCTACGAGCAGTACTTC CASSQSQNSYEQYF
NA TRBJ2-7 TRBV5-1 NA TGCGCCAGCAGCATAGACAGTGGAAGCTCCTACGAGCAGTACTTC CASSIDSGSSYEQYF
NA TRBJ1-5 TRBV29-1 NA TGCAGCGTTGGTCACAATCAGCCCCAGCATTTT CSVGHNQPQHF
TRBD2 TRBJ2-1 TRBV19 NA TGTGCCAGTAGGGAGCGGGGGGCACCCTACAATGAGCAGTTCTTC CASRERGAPYNEQFF
NA TRBJ2-3 TRBV19 NA TGTGCCAGTAGTATAGGGTCGAGAGATACGCAGTATTTT CASSIGSRDTQYF
TRBD2 TRBJ2-2 TRBV9 NA TGTGCCAGCAGCGTAGTAGCGGGGGGCACCGGGGAGCTGTTTTTT CASSVVAGGTGELFF
TRBD2 TRBJ2-7 TRBV27 NA TGTGCCAGCAGTCCCCGGACTAGCGGGGCCTACGAGCAGTACTTC CASSPRTSGAYEQYF
NA TRBJ2-3 TRBV18 once TGTGCCAGCTCACCAAGGTCCCTAGCGAATCGTTATACGCAGTATTTT CASSPRSLANRYTQYF
NA TRBJ1-1 TRBV27 NA TGTGCCAGCAGGGACAACATGGGGGCGTTCACTGAAGCTTTCTTT CASRDNMGAFTEAFF
NA TRBJ2-7 TRBV6-5 NA TGTGCCAGCAGTGTCCTAGGGGGGGCCTACGAGCAGTACTTC CASSVLGGAYEQYF
NA TRBJ2-7 TRBV5-1 once TGCGCCAGCAGCTCGGATTTCTCGGGTCGGGTGCAGTACTTC CASSSDFSGRVQYF
TRBD1 TRBJ2-3 TRBV5-1 NA TGCGCCAGCAGCCCGACAGGGCCTAGCACAGATACGCAGTATTTT CASSPTGPSTDTQYF
NA TRBJ1-2 TRBV30 NA TGTGCCTGGAGTCGAGGGATTAACTATGGCTACACCTTC CAWSRGINYGYTF
NA TRBJ1-5 TRBV19 few TGTGCCAGTAGCCTTATCAATCAGCCCCAGCATTTT CASSLINQPQHF